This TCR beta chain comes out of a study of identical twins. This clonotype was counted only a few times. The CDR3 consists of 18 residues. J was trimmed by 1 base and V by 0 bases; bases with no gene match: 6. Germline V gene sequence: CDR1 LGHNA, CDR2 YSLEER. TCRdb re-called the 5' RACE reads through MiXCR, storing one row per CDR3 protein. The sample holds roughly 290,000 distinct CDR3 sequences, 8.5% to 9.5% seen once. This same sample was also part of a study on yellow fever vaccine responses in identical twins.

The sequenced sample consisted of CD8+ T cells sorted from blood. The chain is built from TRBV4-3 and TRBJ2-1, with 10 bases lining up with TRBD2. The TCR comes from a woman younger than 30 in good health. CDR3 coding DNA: TGCGCCAGCAGCCAAGATTGGGAGCGGGAGGGTTCCTACAATGAGCAGTTCTTC. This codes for CASSQDWEREGSYNEQFF.